A single sample gave rise to the 27 T cell receptor beta chains below, sequenced in a study of T-cell reconstitution after alpha-beta-depleted transplantation in children. Researchers prepared the TCRbeta library using unique molecular identifiers, the study reports. TCRdb re-called the PCR reads through MiXCR, storing one row per CDR3 protein. This table has roughly 350,000 distinct CDR3 sequences, roughly 16% appearing once. The source material was PBMCs, mostly from graft donor cells, sampled 360 days after TCRalphabeta/CD19-depleted stem cell transplant. These receptors were taken from a male patient between 2 and 15 years old who had a stem cell transplant for acute lymphoblastic leukemia, so the T cells may come from the graft donor.

This clonotype is medium-sized by share. The chain has TRBV7-9 and TRBJ2-3, with 8 nucleotides matching TRBD1. In germline, CDR1 is SEHNR, CDR2 FQNEAQ (reference sequence). V shed 5 bases, J shed 0 bases, and the junction held 4 bases outside the gene matches. The CDR3 totals 15 residues. The CDR3 DNA reads TGTGCCAGCAGCCGACAGGGGATTAGCACAGATACGCAGTATTTT. It encodes CASSRQGISTDTQYF.

This chain joins TRBV4-1 and TRBJ2-4; the D is unclear. This CDR3 comprises 15 residues. The V end lost 3 bases, the J end lost 0 bases, and 9 bases lay between the germline ends. Germline CDR1 is MGHRA and CDR2 is YSYEKL. The CDR3 DNA is TGCGCCAGCAGCCAGATGACGGTAGCCAAAAACATTCAGTACTTC. It codes for CASSQMTVAKNIQYF.

The chain is built from TRBV20-1 and TRBJ2-3; TRBD2 agrees at 11 bases. Germline V lookup: CDR1 DFQATT, CDR2 SNEGSKA (reference sequence). CDR3 length: 16 amino acids. V shed 0 bases, J shed 0 bases, and the junction held 2 bases outside the gene matches. The CDR3 coding sequence is TGCAGTGCTAGAGAGACTAGCGGGACTAGCACAGATACGCAGTATTTT. Residues: CSARETSGTSTDTQYF.

This clonotype was found many times. The chain recombines TRBV12-3 or TRBV12-4 with TRBJ2-1, with TRBD2 matching over 8 bases. V was clipped by 4 bases and J by 2 bases; unmatched bases: 1. The CDR3 is made up of 14 amino acids. The CDR3 coding sequence is TGTGCCAGCAGTTCGACTAGCGCCTACAATGAGCAGTTCTTC. Translation gives CASSSTSAYNEQFF.

The CDR3 here is CASTSGGVGEKLFF. The CDR3 DNA reads TGTGCCAGCACGTCCGGGGGGGTTGGTGAAAAACTGTTTTTT. The chain links TRBV12-3 or TRBV12-4 to TRBJ1-4, with a tentative D call TRBD1 (5 bases). Trimming shortened V by 7 bases and J by 7 bases, and 16 bases separated the two germline ends. The CDR3 length is 14 residues.

This clonotype was picked up a small number of times. The CDR3 loop reads CASSFGGGQETQYF. In nucleotides, the CDR3 is TGCGCCAGCAGCTTTGGGGGCGGGCAAGAGACCCAGTACTTC. The chain uses TRBV5-1 and TRBJ2-5, with D possibly matching TRBD1 (6 bases). Germline V gives CDR1 SGHRS, CDR2 YFSETQ. V was trimmed by 2 bases and J by 2 bases, leaving 10 bases between them. The CDR3 contains 14 residues.

This chain connects TRBV21-1 to TRBJ1-5; the D call in the table, TRBD1, was not verified against the DNA. TRBV21-1 is recorded as a pseudogene. This CDR3 has 16 amino acids. The CDR3, as DNA: TGTGCCAGCTGTGCGGGCAGGGACGAAAGCAATCAGCCCCAGCATTTT. Amino acids: CASCAGRDESNQPQHF.

The chain combines TRBV29-1 with TRBJ2-6; D is possibly TRBD2 (6 bases). Trimming removed 0 bases from V and 2 bases from J, with 14 bases in between. Germline loops: CDR1 SQVTM, CDR2 ANQGSEA. The CDR3 loop spans 17 amino acids. This CDR3 reads CSVEDHQWRAGANVLTF. CDR3 sequence (DNA): TGCAGCGTTGAAGATCACCAGTGGAGGGCTGGGGCCAACGTCCTGACTTTC. Full variable domain (missing parts from reference TRBV29-1 and TRBJ2-6): SAVISQKPSRDICQRGTSLTIQCQVDSQVTMMFWYRQQPGQSLTLIATANQGSEATYESGFVIDKFPISRPNLTFSTLTVSNMSPEDSSIYLCSVEDHQWRAGANVLTFGAGSRLTVL.

V gene TRBV7-9 combines with J gene TRBJ2-1; D unclear. V lost 6 bases and J 5 bases, leaving 14 bases between the germline ends. The CDR3 spans 14 residues. The germline CDR1 and CDR2 sequences are SEHNR and FQNEAQ (reference sequence). CDR3: CASRGRVGNNEQFF. CDR3 DNA: TGTGCCAGCAGGGGCCGGGTCGGAAACAATGAGCAGTTCTTC.

This clonotype was counted only a few times. This chain joins TRBV4-1 and TRBJ2-2, with no clear D. V was clipped by 2 bases and J by 3 bases, with 19 bases between them. Germline values: CDR1 MGHRA, CDR2 YSYEKL. The length of the CDR3 is 18 residues. CDR3 loop: CASSQTRYLDTYTGELFF. CDR3 DNA sequence: TGCGCCAGCAGCCAAACCCGCTACCTTGACACGTACACCGGGGAGCTGTTTTTT.

This clonotype was seen more than once but under ten times. The J gene is TRBJ1-5, the V gene TRBV20-1; 9 bases agree with TRBD1. J gave up 4 bases and V 3 bases, and 4 bases lay outside the gene matches. CDR3 length: 14 residues. Germline V gene sequence: CDR1 DFQATT, CDR2 SNEGSKA (reference sequence). CDR3 DNA sequence: TGCAGTGCTAGTCCGGGACAGGGAAATCAGCCCCAGCATTTT. This gives the protein CSASPGQGNQPQHF.

The chain's CDR3 is CASSQPTSGRYEQYF. Here the CDR3 DNA reads TGCGCCAGCAGTCAACCGACTAGCGGGAGGTACGAGCAGTACTTC. The V call is TRBV4-1, the J call TRBJ2-7, with 13 positions matching TRBD2. The CDR3 totals 15 residues. Germline loops: CDR1 MGHRA, CDR2 YSYEKL. The J segment lost 4 bases and the V segment lost 6 bases, leaving 6 bases of the junction unmatched.

The chain links TRBV12-3 or TRBV12-4 to TRBJ1-2, with D possibly matching TRBD1 (6 bases). The CDR3 runs to 14 residues. Trimming removed 2 bases from V and 8 bases from J, with 15 bases in between. Written as DNA, the CDR3 is TGTGCCAGCAGTTTAATGGGGGCGACTAGGGGCTACACCTTC. Protein: CASSLMGATRGYTF.

The gene calls are TRBV4-3 and TRBJ2-7; the D is unclear. Trimming stripped 0 bases from V and 3 bases from J, with 15 bases between. The CDR3 totals 16 residues. Germline CDR1 and CDR2: LGHNA and YSLEER. The CDR3 coding sequence is TGCGCCAGCAGCCAAGATGTAGGATCCCAAAACTACGAGCAGTACTTC. Residues: CASSQDVGSQNYEQYF.

This clonotype was picked up a small number of times. The chain has TRBV5-1 and TRBJ2-5, with TRBD1 matching over 7 bases. The CDR3 sequence is 15 residues long. Germline values: CDR1 SGHRS, CDR2 YFSETQ. J lost 3 bases, V lost 4 bases, and 9 bases had no gene match. The CDR3 region is CASSIAPTGKETQYF. CDR3 nucleotide sequence: TGCGCCAGCAGCATAGCGCCGACAGGGAAAGAGACCCAGTACTTC. Using reference TRBV5-1 and TRBJ2-5 for the parts outside the CDR3, the full variable domain is KAGVTQTPRYLIKTRGQQVTLSCSPISGHRSVSWYQQTPGQGLQFLFEYFSETQRNKGNFPGRFSGRQFSNSRSEMNVSTLELGDSALYLCASSIAPTGKETQYFGPGTRLLVL.

The rearrangement joins TRBV14 to TRBJ2-3; 8 positions agree with TRBD2. CDR1 and CDR2 from the germline V gene are SGHDN and FVKESK. The J segment lost 1 base and the V segment lost 4 bases, leaving 10 bases of the junction unmatched. There are 17 residues in the CDR3. The CDR3 region has the DNA TGTGCCAGCAGCCTCATACTTGGACTAGCCGGCACAGATACGCAGTATTTT. Translation gives CASSLILGLAGTDTQYF.

The rearrangement uses TRBV12-3 or TRBV12-4 and TRBJ2-5; TRBD2 is a possible D gene (5 bases). The germline V and J ends were trimmed by 6 bases and 1 base, with 15 bases remaining between them. The CDR3 consists of 15 residues. CDR3 sequence reads: CASRAGEGFQETQYF. CDR3 nucleotide sequence: TGTGCCAGCAGGGCCGGGGAAGGCTTCCAAGAGACCCAGTACTTC.

This clonotype was seen a few times. The V call is TRBV12-3 or TRBV12-4, the J call TRBJ2-2; tentatively, D is TRBD1 or TRBD2 (5 bases each). Trimming pared 2 bases from V and 4 bases from J, leaving 11 bases between. The CDR3 length is 15 residues. CDR3 protein: CASSLRGGGTGELFF. The CDR3 DNA is TGTGCCAGCAGTTTACGGGGTGGGGGCACCGGGGAGCTGTTTTTT.

This clonotype was counted many times. The chain recombines TRBV5-1 with TRBJ2-5; 10 bases align to TRBD2. Unmatched junction bases numbered 10, after V lost 3 bases and J lost 2 bases. The CDR3 sequence is 17 residues long. Germline V CDR1 and CDR2: SGHRS, YFSETQ. The CDR3 sequence: CASSSGLAYYTQETQYF. CDR3 DNA sequence: TGCGCCAGCAGCTCGGGACTAGCGTACTACACACAAGAGACCCAGTACTTC.

This rearrangement joins TRBV4-3 to TRBJ2-3, with 9 bases matching TRBD1. Germline assignment: CDR1 LGHNA and CDR2 YSLEER. The CDR3 loop spans 17 amino acids. The V and J ends lost 1 base and 0 bases, in that order; junction bases with no gene match: 5. The CDR3 here is CASSQGDRVGSTDTQYF. The CDR3 DNA follows: TGCGCCAGCAGCCAAGGGGACAGGGTAGGAAGCACAGATACGCAGTATTTT.

This clonotype was seen repeatedly, ten times or more. This chain uses TRBV7-9 with TRBJ2-7; D might be TRBD1 (6 bases). The length of the CDR3 is 15 residues. Germline CDR1 reads SEHNR; CDR2 reads FQNEAQ (reference sequence). Trimming left V 5 bases short and J 3 bases short, with 17 bases between. This chain's CDR3 is CASSHDTGSSYEQYF. The DNA for the CDR3 is TGTGCCAGCAGCCACGATACAGGGTCGAGCTACGAGCAGTACTTC.

The sample holds many counts of this clonotype. The V gene is TRBV7-8, the J gene TRBJ2-6; possibly TRBD1 or TRBD2 for D (5 bases each). CDR1 and CDR2 from the germline V gene are SGHVS and FQNEAQ. V gave up 4 bases and J gave up 0 bases, with 13 bases separating them. CDR3 length: 17 residues. CDR3: CASSWDVITSGANVLTF. The CDR3 DNA is TGTGCCAGCAGCTGGGACGTGATTACCTCTGGGGCCAACGTCCTGACTTTC. The variable domain in full, completed from reference TRBV7-8 and TRBJ2-6, reads GAGVSQSPRYKVAKRGQDVALRCDPISGHVSLFWYQQALGQGPEFLTYFQNEAQLDKSGLPSDRFFAERPEGSVSTLKIQRTQQEDSAVYLCASSWDVITSGANVLTFGAGSRLTVL.

V and J are TRBV4-3 and TRBJ2-7; D is uncertain. CDR1 and CDR2 (germline): LGHNA, YSLEER. The CDR3 length is 15 residues. The V end was cut by 4 bases, the J end by 0 bases, with 13 bases between. The CDR3 sequence: CASSRDTSSSYEQYF. The CDR3 coding sequence is TGCGCCAGCAGCCGCGACACCTCGAGCTCCTACGAGCAGTACTTC.

The rearrangement links TRBV7-3 to TRBJ2-7, with 7 nucleotides matching TRBD2. CDR3 size: 15 residues. The V gene end was trimmed by 1 base and the J gene end by 5 bases; junction bases not matched to a gene: 8. From germline, CDR1 is SGHTA and CDR2 FQGTGA. The CDR3 DNA follows: TGTGCCAGCAGCTTAAAGCGGGATACCGTGAACGAGCAGTACTTC. Translation gives CASSLKRDTVNEQYF.

V gene TRBV4-3 combines with J gene TRBJ2-1, with 7 positions matching TRBD2. After removal of 4 bases from V and 7 bases from J, the junction contained 22 bases not matched to a gene. Germline CDR1 reads LGHNA; CDR2 reads YSLEER. CDR3 length: 19 residues. The chain's CDR3 is CASSPSWGGDPSPLNEQFF. The CDR3 nucleotides are TGCGCCAGCAGCCCCTCGTGGGGGGGGGACCCTTCCCCTTTAAATGAGCAGTTCTTC.

The genes are TRBV27 and TRBJ2-6, with TRBD2 as a possible D gene (5 bases). This CDR3 contains 18 residues. V lost 1 base to trimming and J lost 1 base, with 14 bases between them. Germline V gene sequence: CDR1 MNHEY, CDR2 SMNVEV (reference sequence). In DNA, the CDR3 is TGTGCCAGCAGTTTATACCCCGTTCGGACTTCTGGGGCCAACGTCCTGACTTTC. Translating gives CASSLYPVRTSGANVLTF.

The chain has TRBV4-1 and TRBJ2-4; 14 bases fit TRBD2. The CDR3 covers 19 residues. Germline V CDR1 and CDR2: MGHRA, YSYEKL. V shed 2 bases, J shed 3 bases, and the junction held 9 bases outside the gene matches. In nucleotides, the CDR3 is TGCGCCAGCAGCCAACTTCCGGGACTAGCGGGAGTGGGCAAAAACATTCAGTACTTC. Translation: CASSQLPGLAGVGKNIQYF.